The rows below give T cell receptor beta chains drawn from one sample of a study of T cell repertoires in cytomegalovirus infection. The antigens of these receptors remain unknown. One entry per CDR3 protein results from TCRdb running MiXCR on the reads. The table lists some 920,000 distinct CDR3 sequences, 31% of them singletons. The material was cultured CD8+ T cells from PBMCs, obtained from culture after CMV antigen stimulation. These receptors were taken from a human donor in good health (CMV status not recorded). Some clones in this sample may be carry-over from other donors' samples. The CDR3 runs from the conserved cysteine through the conserved F or W. D genes are given only for firm matches. The size field is filled for only some rows; it gives once, few, many or a size class.

D gene: TRBD1; J gene: TRBJ2-7; clone size: NA; V gene: TRBV6-2/TRBV6-3; CDR3 protein: CASSSVRDRAYEQYF; CDR3 DNA: TGTGCCAGCAGTTCGGTGCGGGACAGGGCCTACGAGCAGTACTTC
D gene: TRBD2; J gene: TRBJ2-5; clone size: NA; V gene: TRBV6-2/TRBV6-3; CDR3 protein: CASSEWIAGGLEETQYF; CDR3 DNA: TGTGCCAGTAGTGAATGGATAGCGGGGGGGCTTGAGGAGACCCAGTACTTC
D gene: NA; J gene: TRBJ1-6; clone size: few; V gene: TRBV6-5; CDR3 protein: CASSLHGNSPLHF; CDR3 DNA: TGTGCCAGCAGTTTACATGGGAATTCACCCCTCCACTTT
D gene: TRBD1; J gene: TRBJ1-6; clone size: NA; V gene: TRBV19; CDR3 protein: CASSAPDRETGSPLHF; CDR3 DNA: TGTGCCAGTAGTGCCCCCGACAGGGAAACGGGTTCACCCCTCCACTTT
D gene: TRBD2; J gene: TRBJ2-1; clone size: few; V gene: TRBV4-1; CDR3 protein: CASSQGTSGGYEQFF; CDR3 DNA: TGCGCCAGCAGCCAAGGGACTAGCGGGGGTTATGAGCAGTTCTTC
D gene: NA; J gene: TRBJ1-1; clone size: NA; V gene: TRBV6-2/TRBV6-3; CDR3 protein: CASTPPQGQNTEAFF; CDR3 DNA: TGTGCCAGCACCCCACCGCAGGGGCAAAACACTGAAGCTTTCTTT
D gene: TRBD2; J gene: TRBJ2-1; clone size: once; V gene: TRBV2; CDR3 protein: CASSKAGESSYNEQFF; CDR3 DNA: TGTGCCAGCAGCAAAGCGGGGGAAAGCTCCTACAATGAGCAGTTCTTC
D gene: NA; J gene: TRBJ2-2; clone size: few; V gene: TRBV5-4; CDR3 protein: CASSPWRDTGELFF; CDR3 DNA: TGTGCCAGCAGCCCTTGGAGGGACACCGGGGAGCTGTTTTTT
D gene: NA; J gene: TRBJ2-1; clone size: many; V gene: TRBV7-6; CDR3 protein: CASSLGPLPNEQFF; CDR3 DNA: TGTGCCAGCAGCTTAGGACCGCTCCCCAATGAGCAGTTCTTC
D gene: TRBD1; J gene: TRBJ1-1; clone size: few; V gene: TRBV4-1; CDR3 protein: CASSQGLTGWTEAFF; CDR3 DNA: TGCGCCAGCAGCCAGGGTTTGACAGGGTGGACTGAAGCTTTCTTT
D gene: TRBD2; J gene: TRBJ2-1; clone size: few; V gene: TRBV9; CDR3 protein: CASSVVSGGSNEQFF; CDR3 DNA: TGTGCCAGCAGCGTAGTAAGCGGGGGGTCCAATGAGCAGTTCTTC
D gene: TRBD1; J gene: TRBJ1-2; clone size: NA; V gene: TRBV5-6; CDR3 protein: CASSAGQGARGYTF; CDR3 DNA: TGTGCCAGCAGCGCGGGTCAGGGGGCGCGGGGCTACACCTTC
D gene: NA; J gene: TRBJ1-2; clone size: NA; V gene: TRBV7-8; CDR3 protein: CASSLHLSTGPAGGYTF; CDR3 DNA: TGTGCCAGCAGCTTACATCTCTCTACGGGCCCTGCGGGTGGCTACACCTTC
D gene: NA; J gene: TRBJ2-5; clone size: few; V gene: TRBV20-1; CDR3 protein: CSAPPQGRETQYF; CDR3 DNA: TGCAGTGCTCCCCCACAGGGTAGAGAGACCCAGTACTTC
D gene: NA; J gene: TRBJ2-6; clone size: many; V gene: TRBV7-8; CDR3 protein: CASSLNTGLPNVLTF; CDR3 DNA: TGTGCCAGCAGCTTAAATACAGGGTTGCCCAACGTCCTGACTTTC
D gene: NA; J gene: TRBJ2-7; clone size: many; V gene: TRBV12-3/TRBV12-4; CDR3 protein: CASSLGGSEQYF; CDR3 DNA: TGTGCCAGCAGTTTAGGCGGTTCTGAGCAGTACTTC
D gene: NA; J gene: TRBJ2-3; clone size: many; V gene: TRBV7-9; CDR3 protein: CASSSPKSLDRDTQYF; CDR3 DNA: TGTGCCAGCAGCTCGCCCAAGTCCCTAGATAGGGATACGCAGTATTTT
D gene: NA; J gene: TRBJ2-1; clone size: few; V gene: TRBV6-5; CDR3 protein: CASSTGQITYNEQFF; CDR3 DNA: TGTGCCAGCAGTACAGGACAGATTACCTACAATGAGCAGTTCTTC
D gene: TRBD1; J gene: TRBJ2-2; clone size: NA; V gene: TRBV6-8; CDR3 protein: CASRSGGSRNTGELFF; CDR3 DNA: TGTGCCAGCCGGTCAGGGGGCTCGCGAAACACCGGGGAGCTGTTTTTT
D gene: TRBD1; J gene: TRBJ1-2; clone size: NA; V gene: TRBV27; CDR3 protein: CASSETGQGYTF; CDR3 DNA: TGTGCCAGCTCGGAGACAGGGCAAGGCTACACCTTC
D gene: NA; J gene: TRBJ1-2; clone size: many; V gene: TRBV7-6; CDR3 protein: CATSWAGTYGYTF; CDR3 DNA: TGTGCCACCTCGTGGGCAGGAACCTATGGCTACACCTTC
D gene: TRBD2; J gene: TRBJ2-5; clone size: NA; V gene: TRBV6-2/TRBV6-3; CDR3 protein: CASSRIAGTQETQYF; CDR3 DNA: TGTGCCAGCAGTCGGATAGCGGGGACCCAAGAGACCCAGTACTTC
D gene: NA; J gene: TRBJ2-3; clone size: NA; V gene: TRBV14; CDR3 protein: CASSQTGGEDTQYF; CDR3 DNA: TGTGCCAGCAGCCAGACTGGAGGGGAGGATACGCAGTATTTT
D gene: NA; J gene: TRBJ1-6; clone size: NA; V gene: TRBV27; CDR3 protein: CASSSSPISYNSPLHF; CDR3 DNA: TGTGCCAGCAGTTCCTCTCCAATCTCCTATAATTCACCCCTCCACTTT
D gene: NA; J gene: TRBJ2-1; clone size: once; V gene: TRBV7-9; CDR3 protein: CASAMWGRDNEQFF; CDR3 DNA: TGTGCCAGCGCGATGTGGGGGAGAGACAATGAGCAGTTCTTC
D gene: NA; J gene: TRBJ1-4; clone size: few; V gene: TRBV5-4; CDR3 protein: CASSLESNEKLFF; CDR3 DNA: TGTGCCAGCAGCTTGGAGTCTAATGAAAAACTGTTTTTT